This T cell receptor beta chain was found in a study of T cell changes during pregnancy in multiple sclerosis. Generated by immunoSEQ multiplex PCR, the TCRdb table keeps only in-frame clones and is missing some. The sample has fewer than 30,000 clones; roughly 90% are singletons. With V trimmed by 5 bases and J by 0 bases, 4 bases remained unmatched. In germline, CDR1 is MDHEN, CDR2 SYDVKM. The CDR3 has 15 amino acids. Here the sequenced sample was CD8+ T cells from peripheral blood mononuclear cells, taken in the third trimester of pregnancy. This chain connects TRBV28 to TRBJ2-5, with TRBD2 matching 9 bases. The sequence derives from a female donor in good health, enrolled as a control in a pregnancy study. The CDR3 nucleotides are TGTGCCAGCAGTGGGCGGGAGGGGTACCAAGAGACCCAGTACTTC. Amino acid sequence: CASSGREGYQETQYF.